This T cell receptor (beta chain) appears in the sequencing data of a study of blood T cells in healthy people across ages. CDR1 and CDR2 (germline): DFQATT, SNEGSKA (reference sequence). The CDR3 totals 13 residues. The germline V and J ends were trimmed by 6 bases and 7 bases, with 16 bases remaining between them. A second PCR of 7 to 11 cycles used a sample-barcoded 5' primer and a J-beta primer mix. TCRdb called the 5' RACE reads again in MiXCR, with one record for every CDR3 protein. The sample lists fewer than 800,000 distinct CDR3 sequences, approximately 29% occurring once. The sequenced material came from blood. The receptor comes from a woman of 80 years or more in good health. This chain connects TRBV20-1 to TRBJ2-1; TRBD2 might be the D (5 bases). The CDR3 sequence is CSASSGRGNEQFF. Here the CDR3 DNA reads TGCAGTGCCAGCAGTGGGAGAGGGAATGAGCAGTTCTTC.